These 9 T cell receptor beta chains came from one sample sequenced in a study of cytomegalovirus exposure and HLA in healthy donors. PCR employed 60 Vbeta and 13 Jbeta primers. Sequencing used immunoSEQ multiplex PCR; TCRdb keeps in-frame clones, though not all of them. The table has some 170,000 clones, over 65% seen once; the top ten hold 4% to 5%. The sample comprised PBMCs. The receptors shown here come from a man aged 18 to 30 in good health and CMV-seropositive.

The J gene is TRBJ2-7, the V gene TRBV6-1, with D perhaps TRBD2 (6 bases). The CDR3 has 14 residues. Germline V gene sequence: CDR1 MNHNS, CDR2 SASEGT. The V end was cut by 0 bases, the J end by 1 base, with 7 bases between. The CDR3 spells CASSEARGSYEQYV. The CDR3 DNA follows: TGTGCCAGCAGTGAAGCGCGGGGATCCTACGAGCAGTACGTC.

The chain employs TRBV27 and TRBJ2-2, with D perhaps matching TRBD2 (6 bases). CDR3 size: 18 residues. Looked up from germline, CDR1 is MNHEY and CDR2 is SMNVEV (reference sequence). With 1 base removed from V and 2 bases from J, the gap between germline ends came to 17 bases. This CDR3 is CASSLYMGLLTNTGELFF. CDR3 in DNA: TGTGCCAGCAGTTTATACATGGGACTGTTAACTAACACCGGGGAGCTGTTTTTT.

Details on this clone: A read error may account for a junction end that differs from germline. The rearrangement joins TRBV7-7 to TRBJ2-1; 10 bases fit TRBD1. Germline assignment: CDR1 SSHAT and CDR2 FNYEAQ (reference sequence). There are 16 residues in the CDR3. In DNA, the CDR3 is TGTGCTAGCAGCACCCGACAGGGGGCATCGTACAATGAGCAGTTCTTC. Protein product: CASSTRQGASYNEQFF.

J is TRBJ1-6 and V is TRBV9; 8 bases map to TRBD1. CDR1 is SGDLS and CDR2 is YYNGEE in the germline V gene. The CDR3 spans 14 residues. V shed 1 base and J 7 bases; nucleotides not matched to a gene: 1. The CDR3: CASSVQGANSPLHF. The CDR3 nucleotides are TGTGCCAGCAGCGTACAGGGGGCGAATTCACCCCTCCACTTT.

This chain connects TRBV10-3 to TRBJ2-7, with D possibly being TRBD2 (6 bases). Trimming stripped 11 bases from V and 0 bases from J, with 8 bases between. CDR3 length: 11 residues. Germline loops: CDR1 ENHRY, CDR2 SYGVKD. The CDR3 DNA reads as TGTGCCGCGGGACTCTCCTACGAGCAGTACGTC. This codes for CAAGLSYEQYV.

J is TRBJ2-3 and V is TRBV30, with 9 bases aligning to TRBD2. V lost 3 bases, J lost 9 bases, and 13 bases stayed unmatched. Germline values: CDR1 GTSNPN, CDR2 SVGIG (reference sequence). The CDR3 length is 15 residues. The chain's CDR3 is CAWSSGGGAPGTQYF. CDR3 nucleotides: TGTGCCTGGAGCTCTGGCGGGGGGGCCCCGGGAACGCAGTATTTT.

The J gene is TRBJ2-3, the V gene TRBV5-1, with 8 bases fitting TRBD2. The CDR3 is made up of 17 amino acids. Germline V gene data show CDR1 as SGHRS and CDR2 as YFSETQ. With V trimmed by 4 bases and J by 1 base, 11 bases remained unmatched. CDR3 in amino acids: CASSDIARGVGTDTQYF. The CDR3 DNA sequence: TGCGCCAGCAGCGACATAGCGCGGGGGGTTGGCACAGATACGCAGTATTTT.

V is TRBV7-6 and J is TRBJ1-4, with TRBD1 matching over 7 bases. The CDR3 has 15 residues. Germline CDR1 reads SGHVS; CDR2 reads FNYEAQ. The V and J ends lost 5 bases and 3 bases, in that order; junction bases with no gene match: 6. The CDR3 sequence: CASSLDRAANEKLFF. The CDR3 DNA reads TGTGCCAGCAGCCTTGACAGGGCGGCTAATGAAAAACTGTTTTTT.

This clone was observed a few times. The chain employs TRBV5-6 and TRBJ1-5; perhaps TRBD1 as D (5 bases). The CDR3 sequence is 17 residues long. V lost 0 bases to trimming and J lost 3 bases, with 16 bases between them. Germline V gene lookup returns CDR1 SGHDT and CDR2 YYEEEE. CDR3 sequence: CASSLALGQGNNQPQHF. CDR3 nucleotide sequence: TGTGCCAGCAGCTTGGCCTTAGGGCAGGGTAACAATCAGCCCCAGCATTTT. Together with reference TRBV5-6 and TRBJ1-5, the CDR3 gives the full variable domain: DAGVTQSPTHLIKTRGQQVTLRCSPKSGHDTVSWYQQALGQGPQFIFQYYEEEERQRGNFPDRFSGHQFPNYSSELNVNALLLGDSALYLCASSLALGQGNNQPQHFGDGTRLSIL.